This TCR beta chain was captured by sequencing in a study of post-analysis software for immune sequencing data. Study findings and constraints: With TRBV5-6, TRBV5-1 and TRBV20-1 included, about five TRBV segments were more frequent in patients than in controls.

Unique molecular identifiers were carried by the TCR beta cDNA libraries. One entry per CDR3 protein results from TCRdb running MiXCR on the PCR reads. The table shows roughly 870,000 distinct CDR3 sequences, with approximately 57% occurring only once. Worth noting for this clonotype: Its cognate antigen is unknown.

Germline V gene sequence: CDR1 WSHSY, CDR2 SAAADI. The CDR3 runs to 12 residues. This receptor was identified in a girl between 10 and 17 years old with multiple sclerosis. The V call is TRBV10-2, the J call TRBJ2-7; TRBD2 agrees at 8 bases. The J call may be wrong; the DNA end is better matched by TRBJ2-5. Sequencing used blood. This chain's CDR3 is CASKRERETQYF. DNA of the CDR3: TGCGCCAGCAAGCGGGAGCGGGAGACCCAGTACTTC.